This TCR beta chain was sequenced in a study of T cell repertoires in cytomegalovirus infection. The CDR3 is made up of 13 amino acids. Losses at the gene ends were 8 bases for V and 2 bases for J; bases not matched to a gene: 3. Whole-study findings and limits: Summed public TCR beta family frequency identified CMV carriers bearing the relevant HLA. The study found HLA-C-restricted CMV-specific TCR beta clonotypes dominating the ex vivo response.

This clonotype was observed a handful of times. The antigen is undetermined. TCRdb ran MiXCR on the reads and lists one entry per CDR3 protein. This table has 51,000 or so distinct CDR3 sequences, about 20% appearing once. The sample consisted of CD8+ T cells from cultured PBMCs, taken from culture after CMV antigen stimulation. V and J are TRBV12-3 or TRBV12-4 and TRBJ2-5; 9 positions match TRBD2. This TCR was sampled from a human donor in good health (CMV status not recorded). Some clones in this sample may be carry-over from other donors' samples. CDR3 protein: CASGLAGQETQYF. The CDR3 bases are TGTGCCAGCGGGCTAGCGGGGCAAGAGACCCAGTACTTC.